The 25 T cell receptor beta chains given below trace back to one sample, sequenced in a study of blood T cell repertoires in COVID-19. Using immunoSEQ multiplex PCR, the repertoire was profiled, and TCRdb retains in-frame clones only, with some absent. The table has roughly 30,000 clones, around 92% seen once; the top ten hold around 0.83%. The specimen was peripheral blood. The receptors were gathered from a woman in her 70s with COVID-19, enrolled during active disease.

The chain joins TRBV4-1 to TRBJ1-1, with D unresolved. With 6 bases removed from V and 4 bases from J, the gap between germline ends came to 18 bases. This CDR3 region has 15 residues. CDR1 and CDR2 (germline): MGHRA, YSYEKL. In nucleotides, the CDR3 is TGCGCCAGCAGGGAGCACGAGAGCTATGGCACTGAAGCTTTCTTT. Translation gives CASREHESYGTEAFF.

The chain is built from TRBV28 and TRBJ1-1, with 7 bases identical to TRBD1. V lost 5 bases, J lost 0 bases, and 6 bases stayed unmatched. This CDR3 has 15 amino acids. CDR1 and CDR2 from the germline V gene are MDHEN and SYDVKM. This CDR3 reads CASSPQGQMNTEAFF. The DNA of the CDR3 is TGTGCCAGCAGTCCCCAGGGACAGATGAACACTGAAGCTTTCTTT.

The chain uses TRBV3-1 (or the pseudogene TRBV3-2) and TRBJ2-5, with D possibly being TRBD1 (6 bases). The germline V and J ends were trimmed by 4 bases and 1 base, with 10 bases remaining between them. Germline V gene lookup returns CDR1 LGHDT and CDR2 YNNKEL (reference sequence). This CDR3 has 14 amino acids. In DNA, the CDR3 is TGTGCCAGCAGCCGGGGACAAATCCAAGAGACCCAGTACTTC. It yields the protein CASSRGQIQETQYF.

The J gene is TRBJ2-1, the V gene TRBV7-6; D gene uncertain. The germline V gene encodes CDR1 SGHVS and CDR2 FNYEAQ. Trimming stripped 1 base from V and 8 bases from J, with 15 bases between. The CDR3 runs to 15 residues. As DNA, the CDR3 is TGTGCCAGCAGCTTAGACGCTAGATCTTTCGATGAGCAGTTCTTC. It is translated as CASSLDARSFDEQFF.

The rearrangement uses TRBV15 and TRBJ2-1; TRBD1 agrees at 7 bases. CDR3 size: 16 residues. Germline CDR1 is LNHNV and CDR2 is YYDKDF (reference sequence). J lost 6 bases, V lost 3 bases, and 11 bases had no gene match. The CDR3 region has the DNA TGTGCCACCAGCAGCCTCCAGGGACAGCTCCGCAATGAGCAGTTCTTC. Residues: CATSSLQGQLRNEQFF.

This clone has only a few counts. The gene calls are TRBV7-9 and TRBJ2-1; weak D call: TRBD2 (6 bases). CDR3 size: 17 residues. Germline CDR1 is SEHNR and CDR2 is FQNEAQ (reference sequence). Between the trimmed V and J ends, which lost 6 bases and 4 bases, there was a span of 22 bases. The DNA of the CDR3 is TGTGCCAGCAGGCCAAACCCCGTGCGCGGGGTATACAATGAGCAGTTCTTC. Its protein is CASRPNPVRGVYNEQFF. Complete variable domain (other parts from reference TRBV7-9 and TRBJ2-1): DTGVSQNPRHKITKRGQNVTFRCDPISEHNRLYWYRQTLGQGPEFLTYFQNEAQLEKSRLLSDRFSAERPKGSFSTLEIQRTEQGDSAMYLCASRPNPVRGVYNEQFFGPGTRLTVL.

The chain links TRBV2 to TRBJ2-7; 9 bases fit TRBD1. The ends lost 7 bases at V and 6 bases at J; junction bases unmatched: 10. Germline values: CDR1 SNHLY, CDR2 FYNNEI. This CDR3 spans 14 amino acids. The CDR3 reads CASTSRTGVGEQYF. For the CDR3, the DNA is TGTGCCAGCACCTCACGGACAGGGGTGGGCGAGCAGTACTTC.

This sequence joins TRBV30 and TRBJ1-4; no clear D. The CDR3 contains 17 residues. Trimming removed 3 bases at V and 8 bases at J, with 25 bases between. Germline CDR1 is GTSNPN and CDR2 is SVGIG (reference sequence). The CDR3 is CAWSHLSLSGRREKLFF. Written as DNA, the CDR3 is TGTGCCTGGAGCCACCTTTCTTTATCAGGAAGAAGGGAAAAACTGTTTTTT.

The chain uses TRBV7-3 and TRBJ2-5; D might be TRBD1 (6 bases). V was cut by 5 bases and J by 1 base, with 8 bases left in between. Germline lookup yields CDR1 SGHTA and CDR2 FQGTGA. This CDR3 has 13 amino acids. The CDR3 coding sequence is TGTGCCAGCAGCAGGACAGTCCAAGAGACCCAGTACTTC. Translated: CASSRTVQETQYF.

The V and J genes are TRBV7-2 and TRBJ2-3; D gene uncertain. The CDR3 extends over 12 amino acids. The V end lost 2 bases, the J end lost 4 bases, and 4 bases lay between the germline ends. Per the germline V gene, CDR1 is SGHTA and CDR2 is FQGNSA. The CDR3 loop reads CASSLLADTQYF. CDR3 sequence (DNA): TGTGCCAGCAGCTTATTAGCAGATACGCAGTATTTT.

The chain recombines TRBV11-2 with TRBJ1-2, with a tentative D call TRBD1 (6 bases). Germline-derived CDR1 and CDR2 are SGHAT and FQNNGV. CDR3 size: 14 residues. Between the trimmed V and J ends, which lost 4 bases and 8 bases, there was a span of 17 bases. In nucleotides, the CDR3 is TGTGCCAGCAGCTGGAGCAACGACAGGACGGGCTACACCTTC. Amino acids: CASSWSNDRTGYTF.

The gene calls are TRBV7-9 and TRBJ2-7, with a possible D match to TRBD2 (6 bases). V lost 2 bases, J lost 6 bases, and 11 bases lay in between. Germline-derived CDR1 and CDR2 are SEHNR and FQNEAQ (reference sequence). The length of the CDR3 is 13 residues. The CDR3 bases are TGTGCCAGCAGCTTAACCCAGGGAGGCGAGCAGTACTTC. Translating gives CASSLTQGGEQYF.

V usage is TRBV6-5 and J usage is TRBJ2-5, with 8 bases lining up with TRBD2. Germline assignment: CDR1 MNHEY and CDR2 SVGAGI. The CDR3 contains 14 residues. V lost 7 bases, J lost 7 bases, and 11 bases stayed unmatched. For the CDR3, the DNA is TGTGCCAGCATCGAGCGGGAGATTGGAGGGACCCAGTACTTC. This gives the protein CASIEREIGGTQYF.

The chain joins TRBV29-1 to TRBJ1-5; 7 bases align to TRBD1. There are 10 residues in the CDR3. Germline assignment: CDR1 SQVTM and CDR2 ANQGSEA. With 6 bases clipped from V and 10 bases from J, the junction kept 3 bases outside the gene matches. Here the CDR3 reads CSVGDSPQHF. The CDR3 nucleotides are TGCAGCGTCGGGGACAGTCCCCAGCATTTT.

This clone is a singleton in its sample. This chain connects TRBV19 to TRBJ2-7; 12 bases match TRBD2. The CDR3 loop spans 17 amino acids. Per germline, CDR1 LNHDA and CDR2 SQIVND (reference sequence). With 4 bases clipped from V and 2 bases from J, the junction kept 9 bases outside the gene matches. CDR3 protein: CASSRLTSGSSPYEQYF. The CDR3 region has the DNA TGTGCCAGTAGTAGGTTGACTAGCGGGAGTTCCCCCTACGAGCAGTACTTC. The full variable domain, its missing parts supplied by reference TRBV19 and TRBJ2-7, is DGGITQSPKYLFRKEGQNVTLSCEQNLNHDAMYWYRQDPGQGLRLIYYSQIVNDFQKGDIAEGYSVSREKKESFPLTVTSAQKNPTAFYLCASSRLTSGSSPYEQYFGPGTRLTVT.

The V call is TRBV10-1, the J call TRBJ2-1; D ambiguous. The V end lost 10 bases, the J end lost 12 bases, and 16 bases lay between the germline ends. CDR3 length: 11 amino acids. Germline V gene data show CDR1 as WNHNN and CDR2 as SYGVQD (reference sequence). In DNA, the CDR3 is TGCGCCATCCAAGCGCTCCCGGTGCAGTTCTTC. Translating it yields CAIQALPVQFF.

The chain has TRBV19 and TRBJ1-5; 7 nucleotides match TRBD1. This CDR3 comprises 17 residues. Per germline, CDR1 LNHDA and CDR2 SQIVND (reference sequence). The V gene end was trimmed by 4 bases and the J gene end by 2 bases; junction bases not matched to a gene: 11. The CDR3 nucleotides read TGTGCCAGTAGTACTCAACAGGGGCTTACTGGCAATCAGCCCCAGCATTTT. This translates into CASSTQQGLTGNQPQHF.

The chain links TRBV7-3 to TRBJ2-1, with D unclear. Germline V gene lookup returns CDR1 SGHTA and CDR2 FQGTGA. Trimming left V 1 base short and J 5 bases short, with 6 bases between. CDR3 size: 13 residues. CDR3 region: CASSLNRNNEQFF. In DNA, the CDR3 is TGTGCCAGCAGCTTAAACAGAAACAATGAGCAGTTCTTC. The full variable domain, completed using reference TRBV7-3 and TRBJ2-1, is GAGVSQTPSNKVTEKGKYVELRCDPISGHTALYWYRQSLGQGPEFLIYFQGTGAADDSGLPNDRFFAVRPEGSVSTLKIQRTERGDSAVYLCASSLNRNNEQFFGPGTRLTVL.

The V gene is TRBV11-2, the J gene TRBJ2-7; 8 positions agree with TRBD1. Unmatched junction bases numbered 5, after V lost 4 bases and J lost 3 bases. There are 14 residues in the CDR3. Germline CDR1 reads SGHAT; CDR2 reads FQNNGV. The CDR3 DNA follows: TGTGCCAGCAGCTCGGTCAGGGGGCTCTACGAGCAGTACTTC. Its translation: CASSSVRGLYEQYF.

V gene TRBV24-1 combines with J gene TRBJ2-7; TRBD1 agrees at 9 bases. J gave up 0 bases and V 4 bases, and 9 bases lay outside the gene matches. Germline V CDR1 and CDR2: KGHDR, SFDVKD. The CDR3 is 17 residues long. CDR3 nucleotide sequence: TGTGCCACCAGTGACACCGGGACAGGGATGTCCTCCTACGAGCAGTACTTC. Amino acid sequence: CATSDTGTGMSSYEQYF.

The V call is TRBV27, the J call TRBJ1-5, with D unclear. Trimming took 5 bases from V and 3 from J, leaving 14 bases between them. CDR1 and CDR2 from the germline V gene are MNHEY and SMNVEV (reference sequence). The CDR3 sequence is 15 residues long. This CDR3 is CASSPSVNLNQPQHF. As DNA, the CDR3 is TGTGCCAGCAGTCCCTCGGTAAACCTCAATCAGCCCCAGCATTTT.

The chain has TRBV9 and TRBJ2-5; 9 nucleotides match TRBD2. The CDR3 runs 17 residues. Germline V gives CDR1 SGDLS, CDR2 YYNGEE. Germline trimming cut 0 bases from V and 5 bases from J; bases unmatched to any gene: 11. This chain's CDR3 is CASSVDGAAGGGETQYF. The CDR3, as DNA: TGTGCCAGCAGCGTAGATGGGGCAGCGGGAGGAGGGGAGACCCAGTACTTC.

The J gene is TRBJ2-3, the V gene TRBV28; 10 bases agree with TRBD1. From germline, CDR1 is MDHEN and CDR2 SYDVKM. The junction had 7 bases not matched to a gene; V was cut back by 5 bases and J by 2 bases. There are 16 residues in the CDR3. CDR3 nucleotides: TGTGCCAGCAGTCTCGGGACAGGGGTCTTCACAGATACGCAGTATTTT. Amino acid sequence: CASSLGTGVFTDTQYF.

The genes are TRBV7-3 and TRBJ1-3; maybe TRBD1 (5 bases). The CDR3 length is 18 residues. Germline V CDR1 and CDR2: SGHTA, FQGTGA. Trimming took off 10 bases at V and 0 bases at J, with 25 bases between the two ends. The CDR3 sequence is CATPLAGSANYSGNTIYF. The DNA for the CDR3 is TGTGCCACTCCCCTTGCAGGGTCGGCGAATTACTCTGGAAACACCATATATTTT.

The V gene is TRBV28, the J gene TRBJ2-7, with D maybe TRBD1 (5 bases). Germline CDR1 reads MDHEN; CDR2 reads SYDVKM. This CDR3 region has 15 residues. Trimming stripped 7 bases from V and 2 bases from J, with 18 bases between. The CDR3 sequence is CASTPHGGHPYEQYF. In DNA, the CDR3 is TGTGCCAGCACCCCCCACGGCGGACACCCCTACGAGCAGTACTTC.